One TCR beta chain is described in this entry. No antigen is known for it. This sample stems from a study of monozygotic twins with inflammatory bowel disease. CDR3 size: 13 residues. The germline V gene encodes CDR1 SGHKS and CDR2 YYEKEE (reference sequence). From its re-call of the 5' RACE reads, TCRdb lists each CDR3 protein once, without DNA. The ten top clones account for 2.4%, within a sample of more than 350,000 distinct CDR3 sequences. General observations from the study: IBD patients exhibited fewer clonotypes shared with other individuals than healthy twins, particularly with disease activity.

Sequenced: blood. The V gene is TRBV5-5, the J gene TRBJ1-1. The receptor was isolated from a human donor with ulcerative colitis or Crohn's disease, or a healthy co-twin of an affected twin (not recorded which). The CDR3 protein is CASSFTTDTEAFF.